The 16 T cell receptor beta chains in this list originate from one sample, sequenced in a study of blood T cells in healthy people across ages. It was with a sample-barcoded 5' primer and a J-beta primer mix that a second PCR of roughly 7 to 12 cycles was run. TCRdb re-analysed the 5' RACE reads in MiXCR, keeping a single row per CDR3 protein. Counted here are over 1,500,000 distinct CDR3 sequences, roughly 43% occurring once; the ten biggest clones make up roughly 23%. Sequences were obtained from blood. The receptors come from a human donor in good health.

This chain uses TRBV20-1 with TRBJ2-7; D might be TRBD1 or TRBD2, each matching 6 bases. Trimming stripped 3 bases from V and 0 bases from J, with 12 bases between. The CDR3 length is 14 residues. Germline V gene lookup returns CDR1 DFQATT and CDR2 SNEGSKA (reference sequence). CDR3 sequence (DNA): TGCAGTGCTAGCGGGGGCCCGAGCTCCTACGAGCAGTACTTC. Protein product: CSASGGPSSYEQYF.

The chain employs TRBV6-5 and TRBJ2-3, with D unresolved. The CDR3 loop spans 14 amino acids. V shed 8 bases and J shed 0 bases, with 12 bases lying between them. The germline V gene encodes CDR1 MNHEY and CDR2 SVGAGI. The CDR3 DNA reads TGTGCCAGCGGTCTCCTCTCGAGCACAGATACGCAGTATTTT. Its translation: CASGLLSSTDTQYF.

This clonotype was counted only a few times. The chain recombines TRBV29-1 with TRBJ2-3, with no clear D. The CDR3 contains 10 residues. V lost 5 bases, J lost 5 bases, and 5 bases lay in between. The germline CDR1 and CDR2 sequences are SQVTM and ANQGSEA. The CDR3 loop reads CSVFVDTQYF. CDR3 in DNA: TGCAGCGTTTTCGTAGATACGCAGTATTTT.

The chain links TRBV19 to TRBJ1-1; no definite D call. The V and J ends lost 8 bases and 4 bases respectively, with 14 bases between them. The CDR3 totals 13 residues. The germline gives CDR1 LNHDA, CDR2 SQIVND (reference sequence). The CDR3 spells CASGAELVTEAFF. The DNA of the CDR3 is TGTGCCAGTGGAGCAGAGTTGGTCACTGAAGCTTTCTTT.

This chain uses TRBV20-1 with TRBJ2-7; no reliable D call. Germline V gene data show CDR1 as DFQATT and CDR2 as SNEGSKA (reference sequence). There are 14 residues in the CDR3. Trimming shortened V by 3 bases and J by 0 bases, and 12 bases separated the two germline ends. The CDR3 DNA sequence: TGCAGTGCTAGTGGCCTTGGCCTCTCCTACGAGCAGTACTTC. This translates into CSASGLGLSYEQYF.

The V gene is TRBV29-1, the J gene TRBJ2-2; 8 bases line up with TRBD1. From germline, CDR1 is SQVTM and CDR2 ANQGSEA. V lost 3 bases, J lost 8 bases, and 14 bases stayed unmatched. The CDR3 is made up of 16 amino acids. The CDR3 sequence is CSVEVGQGSPRGELFF. The DNA of the CDR3 is TGCAGCGTTGAGGTCGGACAGGGATCTCCAAGAGGGGAGCTGTTTTTT.

Written as DNA, the CDR3 is TGTGCCAGCAGCTTTCCTAGCGGGGGACCCGACAATGAGCAGTTCTTC. Its protein product is CASSFPSGGPDNEQFF. V usage is TRBV7-9 and J usage is TRBJ2-1; TRBD2 matches at 10 bases. The V gene end was trimmed by 3 bases and the J gene end by 5 bases; junction bases not matched to a gene: 7. Per germline, CDR1 SEHNR and CDR2 FQNEAQ (reference sequence). The CDR3 contains 16 residues.

This clonotype was observed a handful of times. This chain joins TRBV5-5 and TRBJ1-5, with D possibly TRBD1 on 6 matching bases. Trimming took off 3 bases at V and 3 bases at J, with 13 bases between the two ends. Per the germline V gene, CDR1 is SGHKS and CDR2 is YYEKEE (reference sequence). The CDR3 covers 15 residues. The DNA for the CDR3 is TGTGCCAGCAGCTCGGTAAGGGGGGTCAATCAGCCCCAGCATTTT. Amino acid sequence: CASSSVRGVNQPQHF.

This clonotype turned up a few times. V gene TRBV6-5 combines with J gene TRBJ2-7; D is undetermined. Germline V lookup: CDR1 MNHEY, CDR2 SVGAGI. Trimming pared 2 bases from V and 0 bases from J, leaving 8 bases between. This CDR3 contains 14 residues. CDR3 sequence: CASSYGRNSYEQYF. The CDR3 nucleotides are TGTGCCAGCAGTTACGGTCGGAACTCCTACGAGCAGTACTTC.

This chain uses TRBV25-1 with TRBJ1-2; TRBD1 matches 7 bases. V trimming: 5 bases; J trimming: 1 base; junction bases outside the gene matches: 7. The CDR3 loop spans 15 amino acids. Germline-derived CDR1 and CDR2 are MGHDK and SYGVNS. This CDR3 is CASSSRTGINYGYTF. As DNA, the CDR3 is TGTGCCAGCAGTTCGCGGACAGGCATTAACTATGGCTACACCTTC.

This sequence joins TRBV20-1 and TRBJ2-3, with D perhaps assigned TRBD1 or TRBD2 (6 bases each). This CDR3 has 14 residues. The V gene lost 5 bases and the J gene lost 6 bases, with 18 bases spanning the gap. CDR1 is DFQATT, CDR2 SNEGSKA, per germline (reference sequence). CDR3 nucleotides: TGCAGTGCTGGGGGGCGAACAGTACCCGATACGCAGTATTTT. Its translation is CSAGGRTVPDTQYF.

This sequence joins TRBV27 and TRBJ2-7, with 9 nucleotides matching TRBD1. The CDR3 loop spans 15 amino acids. With V trimmed by 4 bases and J by 7 bases, 11 bases remained unmatched. Germline CDR1 and CDR2: MNHEY and SMNVEV (reference sequence). The CDR3 DNA reads as TGTGCCAGCAGTTCTCCGGGACAGGGCCTGGGAGAGCAGTACTTC. Protein product: CASSSPGQGLGEQYF.

J is TRBJ2-5 and V is TRBV20-1; 7 bases map to TRBD1. The V gene end was trimmed by 5 bases and the J gene end by 4 bases; junction bases not matched to a gene: 7. The CDR3 runs to 13 residues. The V gene's germline CDR1 is DFQATT and CDR2 SNEGSKA (reference sequence). CDR3 DNA: TGCAGTGCTTCCCCAAGGGGGCCAGAGACCCAGTACTTC. Translation: CSASPRGPETQYF.

The V call is TRBV10-2, the J call TRBJ2-7, with 7 bases that match TRBD2. Germline V lookup: CDR1 WSHSY, CDR2 SAAADI. With 6 bases clipped from V and 2 bases from J, the junction kept 4 bases outside the gene matches. The CDR3 spans 13 residues. Here the CDR3 reads CASRSGEAYEQYF. CDR3 sequence (DNA): TGCGCCAGCAGAAGCGGGGAGGCCTACGAGCAGTACTTC.

The chain is built from TRBV7-2 and TRBJ2-4; TRBD2 matches 7 bases. The assigned J gene may be wrong: the sequence end matches TRBJ2-7 better. This CDR3 comprises 15 residues. In germline, CDR1 is SGHTA, CDR2 FQGNSA. CDR3 residues: CASSPTSGGQYEQYF. The CDR3 DNA reads as TGTGCCAGCAGCCCCACGTCGGGAGGTCAATACGAGCAGTACTTC.

J is TRBJ1-1 and V is TRBV27; D perhaps matches TRBD1 (6 bases). Per germline, CDR1 MNHEY and CDR2 SMNVEV (reference sequence). The V gene lost 6 bases and the J gene lost 7 bases, with 9 bases spanning the gap. The CDR3 runs to 11 residues. CDR3 DNA: TGTGCCAGCAGAAGGGGGGTTGAAGCTTTCTTT. Translating gives CASRRGVEAFF.